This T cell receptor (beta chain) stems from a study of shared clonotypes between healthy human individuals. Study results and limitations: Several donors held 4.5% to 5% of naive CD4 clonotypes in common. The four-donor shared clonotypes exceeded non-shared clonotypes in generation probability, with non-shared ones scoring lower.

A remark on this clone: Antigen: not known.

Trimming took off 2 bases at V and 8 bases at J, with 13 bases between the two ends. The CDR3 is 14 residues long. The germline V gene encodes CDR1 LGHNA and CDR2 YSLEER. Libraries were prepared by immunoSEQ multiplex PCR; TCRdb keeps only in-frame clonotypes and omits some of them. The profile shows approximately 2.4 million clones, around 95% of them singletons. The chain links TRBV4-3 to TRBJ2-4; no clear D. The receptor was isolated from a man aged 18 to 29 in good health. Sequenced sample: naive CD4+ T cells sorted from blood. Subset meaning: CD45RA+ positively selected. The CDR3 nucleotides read TGCGCCAGCAGCCAATCCCAAGAGAGTTACATTCAGTACTTC. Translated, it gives CASSQSQESYIQYF.